This T cell receptor beta chain was recorded in a study of blood T cell repertoires in COVID-19. The protocol was immunoSEQ multiplex PCR, while the TCRdb copy is restricted to in-frame clones and leaves out a portion. The data show hundreds of thousands of clones, with approximately 90% seen just once and approximately 1.9% held by the top ten. This CDR3 is built from 15 residues. CDR1 is SGHRS and CDR2 is YFSETQ in the germline V gene. V lost 6 bases, J lost 3 bases, and 8 bases stayed unmatched. The specimen sequenced was PBMCs or T cells enriched from blood (not recorded which). V usage is TRBV5-1 and J usage is TRBJ2-1; 8 nucleotides match TRBD2. This receptor was identified in a woman in her late teens or twenties who had recovered from COVID-19. The CDR3: CASNGAGGIYNEQFF. The CDR3, as DNA: TGCGCCAGCAACGGTGCGGGAGGTATCTACAATGAGCAGTTCTTC.